This T cell receptor beta chain is drawn from a study of technical replicates of blood from a few donors. This clone was seen only once. CDR3 size: 15 residues. In germline, CDR1 is SGHTA, CDR2 FQGNSA. The V segment lost 1 base and the J segment 5 bases; nucleotides outside the gene matches: 4. The table came from immunoSEQ multiplex PCR; TCRdb's copy has only in-frame clones and leaves some out. The sample lists more than 75,000 clones, approximately 95% occurring once. This sequence originates from a human donor in good health. The specimen sequenced was T cells isolated from PBMCs. The chain combines TRBV7-2 with TRBJ1-2, with 10 bases aligning to TRBD1. The CDR3 bases are TGTGCCAGCAGCTTAGGACAGGGGGCTGGGTATGGCTACACCTTC. Its protein product is CASSLGQGAGYGYTF. Looking up the rest from reference TRBV7-2 and TRBJ1-2 gives the full variable domain: GAGVSQSPSNKVTEKGKDVELRCDPISGHTALYWYRQSLGQGLEFLIYFQGNSAPDKSGLPSDRFSAERTGGSVSTLTIQRTQQEDSAVYLCASSLGQGAGYGYTFGSGTRLTVV.